This TCR beta chain was captured in a study of blood T cell repertoires in COVID-19. Study as a whole: Sites across the United States, Italy and Spain contributed samples from acute and convalescent COVID-19. PBMCs, B-cell-depleted T cells, or T cells provided the cDNA or gDNA that made up the material.

V was clipped by 2 bases and J by 7 bases; unmatched bases: 10. This CDR3 is built from 16 residues. Germline loops: CDR1 SGHTA, CDR2 FQGNSA. Authors' data handling: Reference gene primer amplification yielded estimated nucleated cell counts. This table comes from immunoSEQ multiplex PCR, and its TCRdb copy is limited to in-frame clones, with some not included. V and J calls and clone size are those listed in that table; D and trimming were worked out from the DNA. The sample shows over 100,000 clones, roughly three quarters of them seen only once. The sequencing input was peripheral blood. This chain links TRBV7-2 with TRBJ2-2; TRBD1 aligns across 7 bases. This clonotype was obtained from a woman older than 75 with acute or convalescent COVID-19. CDR3 coding DNA: TGTGCCAGCAGCTTAAATGGCGACAGGGCGAACGGGGAGCTGTTTTTT. Translated, it gives CASSLNGDRANGELFF.